This T cell receptor beta chain was sequenced in a study of cytomegalovirus exposure and HLA in healthy donors. Points from the study as a whole: Relative to equally common others, HLA-associated TCR beta chains showed greater clonal expansion in a later analysis. Most TCR beta V segments were productive about 87% or about 30% of the time in an earlier analysis. Analyses of presence and absence presupposed an approximately uniform sequencing depth across donors. A later analysis reportedly found that, within productive TCRs, an Asian-associated ancestry cluster had fewer N-insertions than the mean observed across the 666 donors.

This CDR3 has 15 amino acids. Germline lookup yields CDR1 SGHTA and CDR2 FQGNSA. Germline trimming cut 5 bases from V and 4 bases from J; bases unmatched to any gene: 7. This clone was seen only a few times. The antigen is unknown. The PCR employed 60 Vbeta primers together with 13 Jbeta primers. Assay used: immunoSEQ multiplex PCR; TCRdb lists only in-frame clones, some missing. Of roughly 180,000 clones listed, around 74% are singletons. This clonotype originated in a male donor in good health and CMV-seronegative. Sequencing used PBMCs. The chain carries TRBV7-2 and TRBJ2-1; TRBD1 matches 8 bases. CDR3 in amino acids: CASSPTRQGYNEQFF. DNA of the CDR3: TGTGCCAGCAGCCCCACTCGACAGGGGTACAATGAGCAGTTCTTC. The variable domain in full, completed from reference TRBV7-2 and TRBJ2-1, reads GAGVSQSPSNKVTEKGKDVELRCDPISGHTALYWYRQSLGQGLEFLIYFQGNSAPDKSGLPSDRFSAERTGGSVSTLTIQRTQQEDSAVYLCASSPTRQGYNEQFFGPGTRLTVL.